This TCR beta chain derives from a study of cytomegalovirus exposure and HLA in healthy donors. The wider study: The 120 million or so unique TCR beta sequences, from about 170 million T cells, were found by an earlier analysis.

This CDR3 spans 16 amino acids. V was trimmed by 2 bases and J by 5 bases, leaving 18 bases between them. The germline CDR1 and CDR2 sequences are SGHTA and FQGNSA. The study ran its PCR with 60 Vbeta and 13 Jbeta primers. Clones were sequenced by immunoSEQ multiplex PCR, and TCRdb holds only the in-frame ones, with some missing. The data show some 150,000 clones, more than 75% seen once. Everyone who donated was a healthy bone marrow donor. Study-level findings and limits: Beyond CMV serostatus, there was no information to go on about immune exposure.

For this clone: Its target is unknown.

V is TRBV7-2 and J is TRBJ1-2; unclear D gene. The sample comprised PBMCs. The sequence was collected from a male donor in good health and CMV-seronegative. The CDR3 nucleotides are TGTGCCAGCAGCTTAACCCCCGACAAGGCCGGATATGGCTACACCTTC. It is translated as CASSLTPDKAGYGYTF.